The sequence of this TCR beta chain was determined in a study of T cell repertoires in cytomegalovirus infection. The overall study: The authors used CMV epitopes that were HLA-C-restricted (recently identified) and HLA-B-restricted (well studied). CMV infection together with matching HLA type was indicated by public TCR beta signatures. Findings of the study overall: Cumulative public TCR beta family frequency identified CMV carriers with the relevant HLA. HLA-C-restricted TCR beta clonotypes specific for CMV led the ex vivo response.

TCRdb fed the reads into MiXCR, producing one record per CDR3 protein. The sample lists some 480,000 distinct CDR3 sequences; around 30% were seen once. This clonotype was observed a few times. Its antigen is unidentified. The starting material was cultured PBMCs, obtained from culture after CMV antigen stimulation. The TCR comes from a human donor in good health (CMV status not recorded). Some clones in this sample may be carry-over from other donors' samples.

DNA for the CDR3: TGTGCCAGCAGCGGGCCGAGCCCCAATCAGCCCCAGCATTTT. Amino acid sequence: CASSGPSPNQPQHF. The chain joins TRBV7-2 to TRBJ1-5; D ambiguous. Trimming shortened V by 5 bases and J by 3 bases, and 11 bases separated the two germline ends. This CDR3 has 14 residues. Germline CDR1 and CDR2: SGHTA and FQGNSA.